This TCR beta chain was obtained from a study of blood T cell repertoires in COVID-19. Turning to the study itself: PBMCs, B-cell-depleted T cells, or T cells provided the cDNA or gDNA that made up the material.

Germline-derived CDR1 and CDR2 are SGHRS and YFSETQ. The V end lost 0 bases, the J end lost 0 bases, and 9 bases lay between the germline ends. The CDR3 loop spans 15 amino acids. This clone is classed as medium-sized. The sample holds other DNA sequences that translate to the same CDR3. In terms of age and location, participants ranged from about 18 to 95 years and lived in around 22 US areas. Per the authors' pipeline: Estimation of nucleated cell counts was performed using reference gene primer amplification. TCRdb keeps only in-frame clones here, not all; method: immunoSEQ multiplex PCR. The DNA gave D and trimming, while V, J and clone size come from that table. Of roughly 290,000 clones listed, 85% to 90% are singletons.

This receptor was obtained from a woman between 18 and 30 years old with acute COVID-19. V is TRBV5-1 and J is TRBJ1-1; D gene ambiguous. Sample: PBMCs or T cells enriched from blood (not recorded which). The CDR3 sequence is CASSLDSGMNTEAFF. The CDR3 DNA is TGCGCCAGCAGCTTGGATTCAGGTATGAACACTGAAGCTTTCTTT.